The 4 T cell receptor beta chains given below trace back to one sample, sequenced in a study of blood T cell repertoires in COVID-19. Clones were read by immunoSEQ multiplex PCR, and TCRdb kept only the in-frame ones, dropping some. The table shows about 220,000 clones, with approximately 82% occurring only once. The sequencing input was PBMCs or T cells enriched from blood (not recorded which). The source is a man aged 40-49 years who had recovered from COVID-19.

The genes are TRBV7-2 and TRBJ2-2, with unresolved D. CDR1 is SGHTA, CDR2 FQGNSA, per germline. V lost 1 base, J lost 1 base, and 7 bases lay in between. The CDR3 length is 15 residues. CDR3: CASSLGPGNTGELFF. CDR3 nucleotides: TGTGCCAGCAGCTTAGGGCCAGGGAACACCGGGGAGCTGTTTTTT.

The chain carries TRBV19 and TRBJ2-2; D remains unclear. The CDR3 covers 11 residues. V was pared by 7 bases and J by 8 bases, with 8 bases between. CDR1 is LNHDA, CDR2 SQIVND, per germline (reference sequence). The CDR3 sequence: CASTSGGELFF. CDR3 bases: TGTGCCAGTACCTCGGGTGGGGAGCTGTTTTTT.

The V gene is TRBV28, the J gene TRBJ2-5; no definite D call. V lost 3 bases and J 0 bases, leaving 5 bases between the germline ends. CDR1 MDHEN and CDR2 SYDVKM come from the germline V gene. The CDR3 sequence is 13 residues long. CDR3 sequence reads: CASSFLDQETQYF. The CDR3 coding sequence is TGTGCCAGCAGTTTTCTAGACCAAGAGACCCAGTACTTC.

The chain is built from TRBV6-5 and TRBJ2-2; a weak D match, TRBD2 (5 bases). Germline-derived CDR1 and CDR2 are MNHEY and SVGAGI. V lost 1 base to trimming and J lost 2 bases, with 8 bases between them. CDR3 length equals 15 residues. DNA for the CDR3: TGTGCCAGCAGTTACTTCGGGGTTAACACCGGGGAGCTGTTTTTT. Translated: CASSYFGVNTGELFF.